This passage covers 14 T cell receptor beta chains from one sample sequenced in a study of shared T cell receptors in the human thymus. Assay: immunoSEQ multiplex PCR; the TCRdb copy retains only in-frame clones and omits some. Among more than 550,000 clones listed, over 75% were seen once. The data were also submitted as part of a second study, on human thymus T cells.

Sequences were obtained from thymocytes. These TCRs come from a boy younger than two with a congenital heart defect.

J is TRBJ2-7 and V is TRBV27; 9 nucleotides match TRBD1. The V segment lost 5 bases and the J segment 0 bases; nucleotides outside the gene matches: 5. CDR3 size: 15 residues. Per the germline V gene, CDR1 is MNHEY and CDR2 is SMNVEV (reference sequence). DNA for the CDR3: TGTGCCAGCAGTCCCCGGGACAGGGCCTCCTACGAGCAGTACTTC. Protein sequence: CASSPRDRASYEQYF.

The CDR3 nucleotides read TGTGCCAGCAGTCCAATTACAGGGGCCGCCGATGGCTACACCTTC. It is translated as CASSPITGAADGYTF. The chain uses TRBV27 and TRBJ1-2; 7 bases line up with TRBD1. The CDR3 loop spans 15 amino acids. V was pared by 5 bases and J by 6 bases, with 12 bases of the junction left unmatched. CDR1 is MNHEY, CDR2 SMNVEV, per germline (reference sequence).

The chain recombines TRBV9 with TRBJ1-1; TRBD1 might be the D (5 bases). This CDR3 has 19 residues. The V gene's germline CDR1 is SGDLS and CDR2 YYNGEE. V gave up 1 base and J gave up 6 bases, with 28 bases separating them. CDR3 residues: CASSVKVHGRKRGMAEAFF. The DNA for the CDR3 is TGTGCCAGCAGCGTAAAGGTCCACGGTAGGAAAAGGGGCATGGCTGAAGCTTTCTTT.

The rearrangement links TRBV23-1 to TRBJ2-7; TRBD1 matches at 9 bases. TRBV23-1 is noted as an ORF with a role that remains uncertain. J gave up 4 bases and V 3 bases, and 7 bases lay outside the gene matches. This CDR3 is 15 amino acids long. The CDR3 loop reads CASSQIPGQGYEQYF. In DNA form, the CDR3 reads TGCGCCAGCAGTCAGATACCGGGACAGGGATACGAGCAGTACTTC.

This clone was seen only once. The chain couples TRBV6-6 to TRBJ2-7, with 10 bases fitting TRBD1. Germline lookup yields CDR1 MNHNY and CDR2 SVGAGI (reference sequence). This CDR3 has 14 residues. Losses at the gene ends were 5 bases for V and 4 bases for J; bases not matched to a gene: 5. This chain's CDR3 is CASSRGTGAYEQYF. The CDR3 DNA reads TGTGCCAGCAGTCGCGGGACAGGGGCTTACGAGCAGTACTTC.

V gene TRBV7-9 combines with J gene TRBJ2-7, with D hard to call. Trimming shortened V by 3 bases and J by 0 bases, and 12 bases separated the two germline ends. The CDR3 has 15 amino acids. Germline loops: CDR1 SEHNR, CDR2 FQNEAQ (reference sequence). CDR3 residues: CASSFPRGSSYEQYF. The CDR3 coding sequence is TGTGCCAGCAGCTTCCCTAGAGGTAGCTCCTACGAGCAGTACTTC.

This chain connects TRBV19 to TRBJ1-5; tentative D call: TRBD1 (5 bases). Per the germline V gene, CDR1 is LNHDA and CDR2 is SQIVND (reference sequence). Trimming took off 3 bases at V and 2 bases at J, with 17 bases between the two ends. The CDR3 is made up of 17 amino acids. Written as DNA, the CDR3 is TGTGCCAGTAGTATTAGGGTAGGGGTCCCGCGCAATCAGCCCCAGCATTTT. Translating it yields CASSIRVGVPRNQPQHF. Variable domain in full (rest from reference TRBV19 and TRBJ1-5): DGGITQSPKYLFRKEGQNVTLSCEQNLNHDAMYWYRQDPGQGLRLIYYSQIVNDFQKGDIAEGYSVSREKKESFPLTVTSAQKNPTAFYLCASSIRVGVPRNQPQHFGDGTRLSIL.

The V and J genes are TRBV2 and TRBJ1-2; TRBD1 matches at 7 bases. The CDR3 loop spans 13 amino acids. The V gene's germline CDR1 is SNHLY and CDR2 FYNNEI. V lost 5 bases to trimming and J lost 4 bases; unmatched junction nucleotides: 4. This CDR3 reads CASSPRDSYGYTF. CDR3 DNA sequence: TGTGCCAGCAGTCCAAGGGACAGCTATGGCTACACCTTC.

V is TRBV18 and J is TRBJ2-7, with 9 bases identical to TRBD1. Germline trimming cut 4 bases from V and 2 bases from J; bases unmatched to any gene: 6. The CDR3 extends over 15 amino acids. Germline values: CDR1 KGHSH, CDR2 LQKENI. The CDR3 loop is CASSREDRGTYEQYF. For the CDR3, the DNA is TGTGCCAGCTCACGGGAAGACAGGGGGACCTACGAGCAGTACTTC.

V and J are TRBV2 and TRBJ2-7; 9 bases agree with TRBD1. From germline, CDR1 is SNHLY and CDR2 FYNNEI. V lost 8 bases and J lost 5; bases outside the gene matches: 13. This CDR3 region has 15 residues. The CDR3 sequence: CASGTGTGNRDEQYF. In nucleotides, the CDR3 is TGTGCCAGCGGGACCGGGACAGGGAATAGAGACGAGCAGTACTTC.

The chain carries TRBV5-4 and TRBJ2-1; D call uncertain. CDR3 length equals 15 residues. The V gene lost 2 bases and the J gene lost 0 bases, with 9 bases spanning the gap. CDR1 and CDR2 from the germline V gene are SGHNT and YYREEE (reference sequence). CDR3 amino acids: CASSFRSGSYNEQFF. The CDR3 DNA sequence: TGTGCCAGCAGCTTTCGGTCTGGCTCCTACAATGAGCAGTTCTTC.

The CDR3, as DNA: TGTGCCAGCAGCCAAGAAAGTCCAGCGGGCTTCGCCTACAATGAGCAGTTCTTC. This gives the protein CASSQESPAGFAYNEQFF. J is TRBJ2-1 and V is TRBV4-2; D may be TRBD2 (6 bases). Germline V gene data show CDR1 as LGHNA and CDR2 as YNFKEQ. CDR3 size: 18 residues. Trimming pared 0 bases from V and 2 bases from J, leaving 17 bases between.

The V gene is TRBV12-5, the J gene TRBJ2-1, with D possibly matching TRBD2 (6 bases). V lost 4 bases, J lost 7 bases, and 29 bases lay in between. The germline CDR1 and CDR2 sequences are LGHNT and FRNRAP. The CDR3 sequence is 19 residues long. Here the CDR3 reads CASGYGRATDPRGRNEQFF. CDR3 sequence (DNA): TGTGCTAGTGGTTATGGGAGAGCGACGGACCCGCGGGGCAGGAATGAGCAGTTCTTC.

The chain combines TRBV7-9 with TRBJ1-2; a weak D match, TRBD1 (5 bases). V lost 1 base to trimming and J lost 8 bases, with 20 bases between them. The CDR3 has 16 amino acids. Germline-derived CDR1 and CDR2 are SEHNR and FQNEAQ (reference sequence). The CDR3 spells CASSLDLVVRGRGYTF. In DNA form, the CDR3 reads TGTGCCAGCAGCTTAGACCTTGTCGTTAGGGGTCGGGGCTACACCTTC. The full variable domain, in which reference TRBV7-9 and TRBJ1-2 provide the parts outside the CDR3, is DTGVSQNPRHKITKRGQNVTFRCDPISEHNRLYWYRQTLGQGPEFLTYFQNEAQLEKSRLLSDRFSAERPKGSFSTLEIQRTEQGDSAMYLCASSLDLVVRGRGYTFGSGTRLTVV.